The 30 T cell receptor beta chains presented below share a single source sample, sequenced in a study of shared clonotypes between healthy human individuals. Naivety among CD8 cells was defined by CD45RO negativity and positive CCR7 selection, thereby excluding terminally differentiated effector memory CD45RA+ cells. Sequencing was performed with immunoSEQ multiplex PCR; in TCRdb, only in-frame clones are kept and a portion is missing. There are some 2,000,000 clones in the sample; about 95% occur only once, and around 1.1% lies in the top ten. The sample taken for sequencing was naive CD8+ T cells sorted from blood. Source of these receptors: a man aged 18 to 30 in good health.

V usage is TRBV29-1 and J usage is TRBJ2-7; no clear D gene. This CDR3 has 12 amino acids. V gave up 4 bases and J gave up 5 bases, with 12 bases separating them. CDR1 and CDR2 from the germline V gene are SQVTM and ANQGSEA. The CDR3 DNA is TGCAGCGTTGGTCAAGGATTCGACGAGCAGTACTTC. As protein: CSVGQGFDEQYF.

This clone was recorded once. The chain recombines TRBV28 with TRBJ2-7, with TRBD2 as a possible D gene (5 bases). With 5 bases removed from V and 6 bases from J, the gap between germline ends came to 20 bases. Germline V gene lookup returns CDR1 MDHEN and CDR2 SYDVKM. The length of the CDR3 is 15 residues. CDR3 coding DNA: TGTGCCAGCAGTGTCATGGTCCGCCGCGAGGGCGAGCAGTACTTC. Amino acids: CASSVMVRREGEQYF.

This clone came up once. The chain carries TRBV5-1 and TRBJ1-2; D unresolved. V shed 0 bases and J shed 4 bases, with 10 bases lying between them. There are 14 residues in the CDR3. The germline CDR1 and CDR2 sequences are SGHRS and YFSETQ. The CDR3 spells CASSLGDYSYGYTF. In nucleotides, the CDR3 is TGCGCCAGCAGCTTGGGAGACTATTCCTATGGCTACACCTTC. Based on the CDR3 plus reference TRBV5-1 and TRBJ1-2, the full variable domain is KAGVTQTPRYLIKTRGQQVTLSCSPISGHRSVSWYQQTPGQGLQFLFEYFSETQRNKGNFPGRFSGRQFSNSRSEMNVSTLELGDSALYLCASSLGDYSYGYTFGSGTRLTVV.

The chain carries TRBV28 and TRBJ1-6; D uncertain. Germline-derived CDR1 and CDR2 are MDHEN and SYDVKM. V dropped 1 base and J dropped 1 base, with 11 bases sitting between them. This CDR3 has 17 amino acids. Here the CDR3 reads CASSLSSRESYNSPLHF. Written as DNA, the CDR3 is TGTGCCAGCAGTTTATCCTCGAGAGAGTCCTATAATTCACCCCTCCACTTT.

This chain uses TRBV30 with TRBJ2-5, with D maybe TRBD2 (5 bases). The germline V and J ends were trimmed by 2 bases and 4 bases, with 20 bases remaining between them. CDR3 length equals 16 residues. From germline, CDR1 is GTSNPN and CDR2 SVGIG (reference sequence). The CDR3 bases are TGTGCCTGGAGTTCCGAAGGGATAGCGAGCCGAGAGACCCAGTACTTC. Protein product: CAWSSEGIASRETQYF.

V is TRBV2 and J is TRBJ1-6; D not resolved. The CDR3 is 11 amino acids. CDR1 and CDR2 from the germline V gene are SNHLY and FYNNEI. Trimming took off 7 bases at V and 7 bases at J, with 5 bases between the two ends. The CDR3 bases are TGTGCCAGCACTCAAAATTCACCCCTCCACTTT. Its translation: CASTQNSPLHF.

The chain joins TRBV2 to TRBJ1-3; TRBD1 might be the D (5 bases). This CDR3 contains 14 residues. CDR1 and CDR2 from the germline V gene are SNHLY and FYNNEI. Trimming pared 6 bases from V and 1 base from J, leaving 10 bases between. The CDR3 loop is CASRKQGSGNTIYF. The DNA for the CDR3 is TGTGCCAGCAGGAAGCAGGGTTCTGGAAACACCATATATTTT.

CDR3 nucleotide sequence: TGTGCCAGCAGTTACTCGAGGTCGAACTATGGCTACACCTTC. Encoded protein: CASSYSRSNYGYTF. V is TRBV6-5 and J is TRBJ1-2; D is uncertain. The CDR3 runs 14 residues. Trimming shortened V by 0 bases and J by 2 bases, and 7 bases separated the two germline ends. The germline gives CDR1 MNHEY, CDR2 SVGAGI.

The rearrangement uses TRBV10-3 and TRBJ2-1, with D unclear. Germline lookup yields CDR1 ENHRY and CDR2 SYGVKD. There are 15 residues in the CDR3. Trimming shortened V by 6 bases and J by 3 bases, and 15 bases separated the two germline ends. The CDR3 DNA is TGTGCCATCAGAACTAATGAAACAGACTACAATGAGCAGTTCTTC. Amino acid sequence: CAIRTNETDYNEQFF.

The gene calls are TRBV2 and TRBJ1-2; D is unresolved. The germline CDR1 and CDR2 sequences are SNHLY and FYNNEI. The CDR3 is 13 residues long. V lost 7 bases to trimming and J lost 6 bases, with 15 bases between them. The CDR3 is CASILVGIDGYTF. In nucleotides, the CDR3 is TGTGCCAGCATTTTAGTGGGGATAGATGGCTACACCTTC.

The V and J genes are TRBV29-1 and TRBJ2-2; D gene unclear. The CDR3 contains 14 residues. The V end lost 2 bases, the J end lost 2 bases, and 9 bases lay between the germline ends. Germline V CDR1 and CDR2: SQVTM, ANQGSEA. This CDR3 is CSVEPDENTGELFF. The CDR3 coding sequence is TGCAGCGTTGAACCGGACGAAAACACCGGGGAGCTGTTTTTT.

The genes are TRBV6-5 and TRBJ2-7; D gene uncertain. Germline V gene data show CDR1 as MNHEY and CDR2 as SVGAGI. The V end lost 0 bases, the J end lost 4 bases, and 16 bases lay between the germline ends. The CDR3 length is 16 residues. The CDR3 loop reads CASSYSMGHRPYEQYF. The CDR3 DNA is TGTGCCAGCAGTTACTCGATGGGTCACAGACCTTACGAGCAGTACTTC.

V and J are TRBV4-1 and TRBJ2-1; 11 nucleotides agree with TRBD2. After removal of 0 bases from V and 5 bases from J, the junction contained 6 bases not matched to a gene. The CDR3 has 17 amino acids. From germline, CDR1 is MGHRA and CDR2 YSYEKL. The CDR3, as DNA: TGCGCCAGCAGCCAAGATAGCGGGAGGGCCGTCCACAATGAGCAGTTCTTC. Translation gives CASSQDSGRAVHNEQFF.

The genes are TRBV30 and TRBJ2-7; D is possibly TRBD1 (6 bases). Trimming pared 1 base from V and 2 bases from J, leaving 9 bases between. The germline gives CDR1 GTSNPN, CDR2 SVGIG (reference sequence). The CDR3 contains 13 residues. Here the CDR3 DNA reads TGTGCCTGGAGTGGTGCAGGGGCCTACGAGCAGTACTTC. This encodes CAWSGAGAYEQYF.

Points on this clone: The same CDR3 can be traced to other DNA sequences in this sample. This chain connects TRBV4-1 to TRBJ2-7, with 9 bases aligning to TRBD1. Germline lookup yields CDR1 MGHRA and CDR2 YSYEKL. The CDR3 sequence is 15 residues long. After removal of 0 bases from V and 0 bases from J, the junction contained 0 bases not matched to a gene. CDR3 loop: CASSQEDRGSYEQYF. The CDR3 DNA is TGCGCCAGCAGCCAAGAGGACAGGGGCTCCTACGAGCAGTACTTC.

Note on this clone: The sample holds other DNA sequences that translate to the same CDR3. The V call is TRBV7-9, the J call TRBJ2-5, with 8 bases that match TRBD1. After removal of 1 base from V and 2 bases from J, the junction contained 3 bases not matched to a gene. There are 15 residues in the CDR3. Germline CDR1 SEHNR, CDR2 FQNEAQ (reference sequence). Here the CDR3 DNA reads TGTGCCAGCAGCTTAGTCGGACAGGGACAAGAGACCCAGTACTTC. Its protein is CASSLVGQGQETQYF.

The V call is TRBV27, the J call TRBJ2-3; D not certain. This CDR3 contains 14 residues. Germline V gene lookup returns CDR1 MNHEY and CDR2 SMNVEV (reference sequence). V dropped 0 bases and J dropped 3 bases, with 7 bases sitting between them. CDR3 nucleotide sequence: TGTGCCAGCAGTTTATCGTTCCTTACAGATACGCAGTATTTT. Protein: CASSLSFLTDTQYF.

The chain joins TRBV25-1 to TRBJ2-1, with D possibly TRBD1 on 5 matching bases. The CDR3 has 14 residues. Looked up from germline, CDR1 is MGHDK and CDR2 is SYGVNS. V was trimmed by 6 bases and J by 1 base, leaving 10 bases between them. CDR3 coding DNA: TGTGCCAGCAGGTGTACAGGTTCCTACAATGAGCAGTTCTTC. This encodes CASRCTGSYNEQFF.

For the CDR3, the DNA is TGCGCCAGCAGTCCCACAGGGGTCGTTATCTCCTACGAGCAGTACTTC. Translating gives CASSPTGVVISYEQYF. J is TRBJ2-7 and V is TRBV5-1; TRBD1 matches 7 bases. V lost 5 bases to trimming and J lost 0 bases; unmatched junction nucleotides: 11. Germline loops: CDR1 SGHRS, CDR2 YFSETQ. The CDR3 sequence is 16 residues long.

Points on this clone: This same CDR3 is encoded by further DNA sequences in the sample. This chain joins TRBV5-6 and TRBJ2-7; TRBD1 matches at 8 bases. The CDR3 has 14 amino acids. The trim removed 4 bases at V and 3 bases at J, leaving 6 bases unmatched. In germline, CDR1 is SGHDT, CDR2 YYEEEE. CDR3 amino acids: CASSPGQGVYEQYF. The CDR3 DNA reads TGTGCCAGCAGCCCCGGACAGGGTGTCTACGAGCAGTACTTC.

This rearrangement joins TRBV28 to TRBJ2-3; D is unresolved. Germline-derived CDR1 and CDR2 are MDHEN and SYDVKM. Trimming left V 2 bases short and J 1 base short, with 10 bases between. The CDR3 has 15 amino acids. In DNA, the CDR3 is TGTGCCAGCAGTTTAGACTCGGCCGGCACAGATACGCAGTATTTT. Translated: CASSLDSAGTDTQYF.

V usage is TRBV28 and J usage is TRBJ1-2, with a tentative D call TRBD1 (5 bases). Deletions cut 3 bases from V and 5 bases from J, with 10 bases between. Germline V gives CDR1 MDHEN, CDR2 SYDVKM. The length of the CDR3 is 13 residues. The chain's CDR3 is CASSFVTEYGYTF. The CDR3 bases are TGTGCCAGCAGTTTCGTGACAGAATATGGCTACACCTTC.

The chain combines TRBV11-2 with TRBJ1-1; D gene ambiguous. The ends were cut back, 0 bases at V and 1 base at J, with 9 bases in the middle. This CDR3 spans 15 amino acids. Germline-derived CDR1 and CDR2 are SGHAT and FQNNGV. The CDR3 loop is CASSLDLGKNTEAFF. The CDR3 DNA reads TGTGCCAGCAGCTTAGATCTCGGGAAGAACACTGAAGCTTTCTTT.

The count of this clone is one. The identical CDR3 is also encoded by other nucleotide sequences in the sample. The chain couples TRBV5-6 to TRBJ2-1; D not certain. CDR3 length: 13 residues. Germline V gives CDR1 SGHDT, CDR2 YYEEEE. Trimming cost V 0 bases and J 4 bases, with 5 bases left between them. The CDR3: CASSLDGYNEQFF. CDR3 nucleotides: TGTGCCAGCAGCTTGGATGGTTACAATGAGCAGTTCTTC. Combining the CDR3 with reference TRBV5-6 and TRBJ2-1 gives the whole variable domain DAGVTQSPTHLIKTRGQQVTLRCSPKSGHDTVSWYQQALGQGPQFIFQYYEEEERQRGNFPDRFSGHQFPNYSSELNVNALLLGDSALYLCASSLDGYNEQFFGPGTRLTVL.

The chain recombines TRBV12-5 with TRBJ2-5; D is possibly TRBD2 (5 bases). Germline CDR1 and CDR2: LGHNT and FRNRAP. V was shortened by 4 bases and J by 5 bases, with 20 bases between the two germline ends. CDR3 size: 16 residues. The CDR3 loop is CASGSGFGATGETQYF. CDR3 nucleotides: TGTGCTAGTGGTTCGGGATTCGGAGCCACGGGGGAGACCCAGTACTTC.

CDR3 sequence (DNA): TGTGCCAGTCGACTTGGGCCGACTAGCGCAGCCTACGAGCAGTACTTC. Protein sequence: CASRLGPTSAAYEQYF. The chain couples TRBV11-2 to TRBJ2-7; 8 bases fit TRBD2. The J segment lost 2 bases and the V segment lost 9 bases, leaving 15 bases of the junction unmatched. This CDR3 has 16 residues. Germline CDR1 and CDR2: SGHAT and FQNNGV.

This clone was counted between two and nine times. The chain employs TRBV10-2 and TRBJ1-1; D remains unclear. CDR3 length equals 13 residues. Germline lookup yields CDR1 WSHSY and CDR2 SAAADI. The V end was cut by 11 bases, the J end by 0 bases, with 13 bases between. The CDR3: CASLDGLNTEAFF. In nucleotides, the CDR3 is TGCGCCTCACTTGACGGACTGAACACTGAAGCTTTCTTT.

The chain couples TRBV4-3 to TRBJ2-1, with 13 bases that match TRBD2. J was trimmed by 8 bases and V by 4 bases; bases with no gene match: 5. Germline V gene lookup returns CDR1 LGHNA and CDR2 YSLEER. The CDR3 runs 15 residues. CDR3 residues: CASSPGTSGIDEQFF. CDR3 nucleotides: TGCGCCAGCAGCCCCGGGACTAGCGGGATAGATGAGCAGTTCTTC.

This chain uses TRBV11-2 with TRBJ2-7; D possibly corresponds to TRBD2 (6 bases). In germline, CDR1 is SGHAT, CDR2 FQNNGV. This CDR3 spans 16 amino acids. Trimming removed 5 bases from V and 3 bases from J, with 20 bases in between. As DNA, the CDR3 is TGTGCCAGCAGCGCCCAAAGGGGAGGTTTTCTCTACGAGCAGTACTTC. As protein: CASSAQRGGFLYEQYF.

The V and J genes are TRBV5-4 and TRBJ1-2, with 7 bases identical to TRBD1. The CDR3 has 14 amino acids. Trimming took 4 bases from V and 2 from J; bases not matched to a gene: 5. CDR1 and CDR2 (germline): SGHNT, YYREEE (reference sequence). Here the CDR3 DNA reads TGTGCCAGCAGCCCCGGGACAGAGAACTATGGCTACACCTTC. This encodes CASSPGTENYGYTF.